This entry lists 6 T cell receptor beta chains sequenced from one sample in a study of shared T cell receptors in the human thymus. Clones were sequenced by immunoSEQ multiplex PCR, and TCRdb holds only the in-frame ones, with some missing. Of roughly 550,000 clones listed, approximately 80% were seen once; the top ten hold about 0.013%. These data were likewise used in another study, on human thymus T cells.

The specimen was thymocytes. These receptor sequences come from a boy younger than two with a congenital heart defect.

The chain joins TRBV18 to TRBJ2-1; TRBD2 is a possible D gene (7 bases). The CDR3 covers 16 residues. Trimming removed 3 bases from V and 5 bases from J, with 17 bases in between. The germline V gene has CDR1 KGHSH and CDR2 LQKENI. CDR3 loop: CASSPPGGLAHNEQFF. In DNA, the CDR3 is TGTGCCAGCTCACCCCCGGGGGGCCTAGCCCACAATGAGCAGTTCTTC.

The chain recombines TRBV5-4 with TRBJ2-1, with TRBD2 identical over 8 bases. The CDR3 extends over 16 amino acids. V lost 4 bases to trimming and J lost 12 bases; unmatched junction nucleotides: 18. Germline values: CDR1 SGHNT, CDR2 YYREEE (reference sequence). The CDR3 reads CASSTSLAAPPPGQFF. As DNA, the CDR3 is TGTGCCAGCAGCACCTCACTAGCGGCACCCCCCCCTGGGCAGTTCTTC.

The chain uses TRBV11-2 and TRBJ2-7; 7 nucleotides align to TRBD2. V gave up 1 base and J gave up 4 bases; unmatched junction bases: 7. The germline CDR1 and CDR2 sequences are SGHAT and FQNNGV. The CDR3 has 15 amino acids. Written as DNA, the CDR3 is TGTGCCAGCAGCTTAGCCCCACTAGCGTTTTACGAGCAGTACTTC. Translation: CASSLAPLAFYEQYF.

Only one count was recorded for this clone. The V and J genes are TRBV25-1 and TRBJ1-1, with TRBD1 as a possible D gene (5 bases). The CDR3 runs 15 residues. CDR1 is MGHDK, CDR2 SYGVNS, per germline. Trimming removed 1 base at V and 3 bases at J, with 12 bases between. The CDR3 spells CASSESAGNHTEAFF. The CDR3 DNA is TGTGCCAGCAGTGAATCAGCAGGGAATCACACTGAAGCTTTCTTT.

In its sample, this clone was seen a few times. The J gene is TRBJ2-7, the V gene TRBV2, with 12 bases lining up with TRBD1. Germline CDR1 reads SNHLY; CDR2 reads FYNNEI. V shed 3 bases, J shed 6 bases, and the junction held 9 bases outside the gene matches. This CDR3 contains 16 residues. CDR3 coding DNA: TGTGCCAGCAGTGAGGGGACAGGGGGCCGCGGAGCCGAGCAGTACTTC. This encodes CASSEGTGGRGAEQYF.

In DNA form, the CDR3 reads TGTGCCAGCAGCCAGGGGACTTCGGGGCTAGCGGACCTTAGCTCCTACGAGCAGTACTTC. The encoded protein is CASSQGTSGLADLSSYEQYF. This chain joins TRBV4-2 and TRBJ2-7; 7 bases map to TRBD2. V trimming: 3 bases; J trimming: 0 bases; junction bases outside the gene matches: 20. Germline CDR1 and CDR2: LGHNA and YNFKEQ. This CDR3 is built from 20 residues.